This TCR beta chain was captured by sequencing in a study of T cell repertoires in cytomegalovirus infection. As concerns this clonotype: Its antigen is as yet unknown. This may come from a read error, since a much larger clone is one base off.

TCRdb used MiXCR to reprocess the reads, holding one entry per CDR3 protein. The table has fewer than 900,000 distinct CDR3 sequences, about 29% seen once; the top ten hold approximately 14%. This CDR3 has 13 amino acids. Germline V gene lookup returns CDR1 SGHKS and CDR2 YYEKEE (reference sequence). The V and J ends lost 6 bases and 6 bases respectively, with 13 bases between them. The sequencing used cultured CD8+ T cells from PBMCs, collected from culture after CMV antigen stimulation. The sequence came from a human donor in good health (CMV status not recorded). Some clones in this sample may be carry-over from other donors' samples. V gene TRBV5-5 combines with J gene TRBJ2-1; D possibly corresponds to TRBD2 (6 bases). The CDR3 DNA is TGTGCCAGCACTCCCTGGAGGGGCAATGAGCAGTTCTTC. Protein sequence: CASTPWRGNEQFF.